The 9 T cell receptor beta chains listed next were all sequenced from one sample in a study of cytomegalovirus exposure and HLA in healthy donors (dated by TCRdb to 2016 to 2017). Receptor libraries were prepared by the immunoSEQ multiplex PCR assay. The multiplex PCR relied on a mix of 60 forward primers for TCR Vbeta segments and 13 reverse primers for TCR Jbeta segments. What TCRdb holds here is the immuneACCESS table cut down to in-frame rearrangements. Part of the clones is not present; checked against another copy, under half of the missing clones reflect an unresolved V gene, and the others are unexplained. The sample data list around 160,000 clones, and 70% to 85% of these were observed just once. 1.4% of the sample rests with the top ten. Sequencing was done on a sample of PBMCs. The receptors were sampled from a male donor in good health and CMV-seronegative.

This chain joins TRBV7-9 and TRBJ2-1, with D tentatively TRBD1 (6 bases). V gave up 4 bases and J gave up 9 bases, with 10 bases separating them. The length of the CDR3 is 12 residues. Per the germline V gene, CDR1 is SEHNR and CDR2 is FQNEAQ (reference sequence). CDR3 sequence (DNA): TGTGCCAGCAGCTCACAGGGCAGTGAGCAGTTCTTC. Its protein is CASSSQGSEQFF.

The chain has TRBV6-5 and TRBJ2-2; no definite D call. With 0 bases removed from V and 0 bases from J, the gap between germline ends came to 8 bases. This CDR3 has 16 residues. Germline values: CDR1 MNHEY, CDR2 SVGAGI. The CDR3 DNA is TGTGCCAGCAGTTACTCGAAAGCGACGAACACCGGGGAGCTGTTTTTT. Translating it yields CASSYSKATNTGELFF.

The V call is TRBV6-6, the J call TRBJ1-2; D call uncertain. Germline V CDR1 and CDR2: MNHNY, SVGAGI (reference sequence). The CDR3 is 15 residues long. V lost 6 bases and J lost 10, with 24 bases in between. The CDR3 DNA reads as TGTGCCAGCAGCCCTTCGAATGGAGGCCCACGCGACTACACCTTC. Amino acids: CASSPSNGGPRDYTF.

The chain recombines TRBV18 with TRBJ2-5, with a possible D match to TRBD2 (5 bases). The V gene's germline CDR1 is KGHSH and CDR2 LQKENI. Deletions cut 3 bases from V and 4 bases from J, with 15 bases between. The CDR3 is 15 amino acids. This CDR3 is CASSPAGEGVETQYF. The CDR3 DNA is TGTGCCAGCTCACCCGCCGGGGAAGGTGTAGAGACCCAGTACTTC. Drawing the rest from reference TRBV18 and TRBJ2-5, the complete variable domain is NAGVMQNPRHLVRRRGQEARLRCSPMKGHSHVYWYRQLPEEGLKFMVYLQKENIIDESGMPKERFSAEFPKEGPSILRIQQVVRGDSAAYFCASSPAGEGVETQYFGPGTRLLVL.

The chain has TRBV6-1 and TRBJ2-7, with TRBD1 matching over 7 bases. Germline V CDR1 and CDR2: MNHNS, SASEGT. The V and J ends lost 4 bases and 1 base, in that order; junction bases with no gene match: 10. The CDR3 sequence is 16 residues long. CDR3: CASSVPKTGFSYEQYF. The CDR3 coding sequence is TGTGCCAGCAGTGTTCCAAAGACAGGGTTTTCCTACGAGCAGTACTTC.

The chain uses TRBV9 and TRBJ2-3; 11 bases align to TRBD1. This CDR3 spans 15 amino acids. V gave up 4 bases and J gave up 4 bases; unmatched junction bases: 5. The germline V gene has CDR1 SGDLS and CDR2 YYNGEE. In DNA, the CDR3 is TGTGCCAGCAGCCCCCGGGACAGGGGGGCAGATACGCAGTATTTT. It encodes CASSPRDRGADTQYF.

V and J are TRBV7-2 and TRBJ2-1; D may be TRBD2 (6 bases). This CDR3 region has 13 residues. V shed 7 bases and J shed 10 bases, with 17 bases lying between them. Germline-derived CDR1 and CDR2 are SGHTA and FQGNSA. The CDR3 coding sequence is TGTGCCAGCACCTCCTTGGAGGGCGAAGAGCAGTTCTTC. This gives the protein CASTSLEGEEQFF.

This clone has a single count. The chain carries TRBV25-1 and TRBJ1-4; possible D gene TRBD1, 6 bases. The ends were cut back, 8 bases at V and 3 bases at J, with 16 bases in the middle. This CDR3 is 15 amino acids long. Germline V gene sequence: CDR1 MGHDK, CDR2 SYGVNS. The CDR3 sequence: CASSSTGQPNEKLFF. The CDR3 DNA reads as TGTGCCAGCTCTTCCACTGGACAGCCTAATGAAAAACTGTTTTTT.

This clone was counted once. V and J are TRBV15 and TRBJ2-3; no clear D. The CDR3 runs 13 residues. CDR1 and CDR2 from the germline V gene are LNHNV and YYDKDF (reference sequence). The ends were cut back, 4 bases at V and 2 bases at J, with 7 bases in the middle. CDR3 nucleotide sequence: TGTGCCACCAGCAATGACTTCACAGATACGCAGTATTTT. Its translation is CATSNDFTDTQYF.